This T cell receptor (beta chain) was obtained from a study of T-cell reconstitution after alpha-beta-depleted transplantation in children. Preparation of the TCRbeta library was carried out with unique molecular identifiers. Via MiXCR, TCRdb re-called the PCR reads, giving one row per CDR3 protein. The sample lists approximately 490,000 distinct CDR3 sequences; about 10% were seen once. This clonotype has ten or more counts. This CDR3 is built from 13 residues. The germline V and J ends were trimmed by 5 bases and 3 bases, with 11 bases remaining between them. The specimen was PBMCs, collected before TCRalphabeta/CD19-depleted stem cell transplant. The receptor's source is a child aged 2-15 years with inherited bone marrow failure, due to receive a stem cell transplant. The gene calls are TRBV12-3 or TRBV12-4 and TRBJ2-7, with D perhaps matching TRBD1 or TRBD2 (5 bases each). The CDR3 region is CASSVVGVYEQYF. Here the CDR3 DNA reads TGTGCCAGCAGTGTGGTGGGGGTCTACGAGCAGTACTTC.